Below, 30 T cell receptor beta chains from the same sample are listed, as sequenced in a study of response to subunit inactivated influenza vaccine. One entry per CDR3 protein, called by TCRdb with MiXCR from the RT-PCR reads. This sample has about 780,000 distinct CDR3 sequences, with about a fifth found just once. The material sequenced was PBMCs from blood, taken around 5 days after vaccination. The receptors shown here come from a man in his fifties or sixties who received an inactivated influenza vaccine.

The V call is TRBV5-6, the J call TRBJ2-5, with D possibly being TRBD1 or TRBD2 (5 bases each). V gave up 4 bases and J gave up 2 bases, with 12 bases separating them. The CDR3 runs to 14 residues. Germline V gives CDR1 SGHDT, CDR2 YYEEEE. The CDR3 region is CASSGKGRQETQYF. The CDR3 DNA sequence: TGTGCCAGCAGCGGAAAGGGACGGCAAGAGACCCAGTACTTC.

There are a few counts of this clonotype. The gene calls are TRBV5-6 and TRBJ2-3; D remains ambiguous. The germline V gene has CDR1 SGHDT and CDR2 YYEEEE. The CDR3 is 13 residues long. The ends were cut back, 4 bases at V and 8 bases at J, with 14 bases in the middle. The CDR3 region is CASSPLDLVTQYF. The CDR3 coding sequence is TGTGCCAGCAGCCCCCTGGATTTGGTTACGCAGTATTTT. The full variable domain, rest sourced from reference TRBV5-6 and TRBJ2-3, is DAGVTQSPTHLIKTRGQQVTLRCSPKSGHDTVSWYQQALGQGPQFIFQYYEEEERQRGNFPDRFSGHQFPNYSSELNVNALLLGDSALYLCASSPLDLVTQYFGPGTRLTVL.

This clonotype appeared a few times. The chain recombines TRBV20-1 with TRBJ2-5; 12 nucleotides line up with TRBD2. There are 15 residues in the CDR3. Trimming cost V 4 bases and J 5 bases; bases outside gene matches: 8. Germline V gene sequence: CDR1 DFQATT, CDR2 SNEGSKA (reference sequence). The chain's CDR3 is CSAKTTSGRRETQYF. In DNA, the CDR3 is TGCAGTGCTAAGACGACTAGCGGGAGAAGGGAGACCCAGTACTTC.

The CDR3 DNA is TGCAGTGCCCGTAAGGGGGCAACTCGAGCTGAAGCTTTCTTT. This sequence encodes CSARKGATRAEAFF. The rearrangement joins TRBV20-1 to TRBJ1-1; 7 nucleotides match TRBD1. Germline V CDR1 and CDR2: DFQATT, SNEGSKA (reference sequence). The CDR3 totals 14 residues. V dropped 6 bases and J dropped 6; count of bases not matched to a gene: 13.

This clonotype was counted only a few times. The chain links TRBV29-1 to TRBJ2-3, with D possibly being TRBD2 (5 bases). There are 13 residues in the CDR3. The germline gives CDR1 SQVTM, CDR2 ANQGSEA. V was trimmed by 6 bases and J by 1 base, leaving 11 bases between them. The CDR3 sequence: CSVSPRGTDTQYF. In nucleotides, the CDR3 is TGCAGCGTATCGCCGCGGGGCACAGATACGCAGTATTTT.

The gene calls are TRBV12-3 or TRBV12-4 and TRBJ1-2; 7 bases are shared with TRBD1. This CDR3 contains 13 residues. J lost 2 bases, V lost 10 bases, and 7 bases had no gene match. Here the CDR3 DNA reads TGTGCCATAAGAACAGGGGAGAACTATGGCTACACCTTC. Protein product: CAIRTGENYGYTF.

The chain has TRBV6-1 and TRBJ2-6; 8 positions match TRBD1. The CDR3 has 18 amino acids. The V gene end was trimmed by 6 bases and the J gene end by 2 bases; junction bases not matched to a gene: 12. Looked up from germline, CDR1 is MNHNS and CDR2 is SASEGT. The CDR3 DNA reads TGTGCCAGCAGCGGACAGGGTTTGAGACGTACTGGGGCCAACGTCCTGACTTTC. Protein sequence: CASSGQGLRRTGANVLTF.

About this clonotype itself: A junction boundary mismatches the germline segment, possibly from a read error. The CDR3 region is CSSSQDVAGPNNEQFF. For the CDR3, the DNA is TGTTCCAGCAGCCAAGACGTAGCGGGGCCTAACAATGAGCAGTTCTTC. The chain has TRBV3-1 and TRBJ2-1; 8 nucleotides line up with TRBD2. CDR1 is LGHDT and CDR2 is YNNKEL in the germline V gene (reference sequence). CDR3 length: 16 amino acids.

This clonotype was seen only a few times. This chain connects TRBV10-3 to TRBJ2-5, with D possibly being TRBD2 (6 bases). The CDR3 is made up of 13 amino acids. Germline CDR1 ENHRY, CDR2 SYGVKD. V shed 6 bases and J shed 2 bases, with 10 bases lying between them. CDR3 sequence (DNA): TGTGCCATCAGCGGGGACTTACAAGAGACCCAGTACTTC. Translated, it gives CAISGDLQETQYF.

J is TRBJ2-1 and V is TRBV29-1; 8 bases match TRBD1. The CDR3 consists of 13 residues. Losses at the gene ends were 6 bases for V and 0 bases for J; bases not matched to a gene: 1. Per the germline V gene, CDR1 is SQVTM and CDR2 is ANQGSEA. CDR3 sequence (DNA): TGCAGCGTGGGACAGGACTCCTACAATGAGCAGTTCTTC. It specifies CSVGQDSYNEQFF.

There are many counts of this clonotype. This sequence joins TRBV5-1 and TRBJ2-3; TRBD1 or TRBD2 may be the D gene (5 bases each). Trimming removed 4 bases from V and 3 bases from J, with 12 bases in between. CDR3 size: 14 residues. Germline CDR1 and CDR2: SGHRS and YFSETQ. The CDR3 DNA follows: TGCGCCAGCAGCCTCAGAGGGGCGACAGATACGCAGTATTTT. It codes for CASSLRGATDTQYF.

The chain links TRBV4-2 to TRBJ1-2; D is perhaps TRBD1 (5 bases). The V and J ends lost 0 bases and 6 bases respectively, with 14 bases between them. CDR1 is LGHNA and CDR2 is YNFKEQ in the germline V gene. CDR3 length: 15 residues. This CDR3 reads CASSQEFGGVDGYTF. CDR3 DNA sequence: TGTGCCAGCAGCCAAGAGTTTGGGGGAGTAGATGGCTACACCTTC.

The J gene is TRBJ2-7, the V gene TRBV5-1; no clear D. The germline CDR1 and CDR2 sequences are SGHRS and YFSETQ. The CDR3 covers 14 residues. The V end lost 0 bases, the J end lost 3 bases, and 10 bases lay between the germline ends. As DNA, the CDR3 is TGCGCCAGCAGCTTGGCCTTACCCGGCTACGAGCAGTACTTC. It codes for CASSLALPGYEQYF.

The chain employs TRBV7-6 and TRBJ1-2; the D gene is possibly TRBD1 (5 bases). CDR1 and CDR2 (germline): SGHVS, FNYEAQ. Between the trimmed V and J ends, which lost 4 bases and 8 bases, there was a span of 14 bases. CDR3 length equals 13 residues. CDR3 in amino acids: CASSSRGDRGYTF. CDR3 DNA: TGTGCCAGCAGCTCCCGGGGGGATCGGGGCTACACCTTC.

CDR3 residues: CSARTLGRTYGYTF. In DNA, the CDR3 is TGCAGTGCTAGGACCTTGGGACGGACATATGGCTACACCTTC. The chain couples TRBV20-1 to TRBJ1-2, with D perhaps matching TRBD1 (5 bases). Germline CDR1 is DFQATT and CDR2 is SNEGSKA (reference sequence). The V and J ends lost 3 bases and 5 bases respectively, with 16 bases between them. The CDR3 covers 14 residues.

This clonotype turned up a few times. The J gene is TRBJ2-7, the V gene TRBV3-1, with D uncertain. Germline V gene data show CDR1 as LGHDT and CDR2 as YNNKEL (reference sequence). The CDR3 covers 15 residues. V was trimmed by 1 base and J by 4 bases, leaving 14 bases between them. CDR3 DNA sequence: TGTGCCAGCAGCCAAGCCCTCCTGGATCGATACGAGCAGTACTTC. It translates to CASSQALLDRYEQYF.

The genes are TRBV19 and TRBJ2-4; no definite D call. CDR3 length: 11 amino acids. CDR1 is LNHDA, CDR2 SQIVND, per germline (reference sequence). Deletions cut 4 bases from V and 9 bases from J, with 7 bases between. CDR3 in amino acids: CASSNSAIQYF. Written as DNA, the CDR3 is TGTGCCAGTAGTAATTCAGCCATTCAGTACTTC.

This clonotype has a handful of counts. J is TRBJ2-1 and V is TRBV7-3; 9 nucleotides match TRBD2. Germline trimming cut 0 bases from V and 7 bases from J; bases unmatched to any gene: 4. Per germline, CDR1 SGHTA and CDR2 FQGTGA. The CDR3 extends over 15 amino acids. The CDR3 nucleotides are TGTGCCAGCAGCTTAACGCGGGAGGGCCTTAATGAGCAGTTCTTC. Its translation is CASSLTREGLNEQFF.

The rearrangement uses TRBV20-1 and TRBJ2-5; 11 bases line up with TRBD2. The CDR3 runs to 15 residues. V trimming: 0 bases; J trimming: 5 bases; junction bases outside the gene matches: 5. Germline CDR1 and CDR2: DFQATT and SNEGSKA (reference sequence). CDR3 sequence reads: CSARDGASGRETQYF. The CDR3 bases are TGCAGTGCTAGAGATGGTGCTAGCGGGAGGGAGACCCAGTACTTC.

This chain links TRBV7-2 with TRBJ1-2, with D tentatively TRBD1 (5 bases). This CDR3 contains 12 residues. Trimming took off 5 bases at V and 5 bases at J, with 9 bases between the two ends. CDR1 and CDR2 (germline): SGHTA, FQGNSA. CDR3 DNA sequence: TGTGCCAGCAGCGAGGGACTTTATGGCTACACCTTC. Its protein product is CASSEGLYGYTF.

The chain uses TRBV7-2 and TRBJ1-1; the D gene is possibly TRBD1 (5 bases). Looked up from germline, CDR1 is SGHTA and CDR2 is FQGNSA. The V gene lost 1 base and the J gene lost 12 bases, with 15 bases spanning the gap. The CDR3 has 13 residues. The CDR3 DNA reads TGTGCCAGCAGCTTAGGGGTTTGGGGGGGAACTTTCTTT. Encoded protein: CASSLGVWGGTFF.

This clonotype was observed many times. This chain links TRBV7-2 with TRBJ2-4, with D perhaps matching TRBD1 (5 bases). The germline V gene encodes CDR1 SGHTA and CDR2 FQGNSA. V was trimmed by 2 bases and J by 3 bases, leaving 8 bases between them. The CDR3 length is 14 residues. The CDR3 DNA reads TGTGCCAGCAGCTTAACAGGCCGCAAAAACATTCAGTACTTC. This translates into CASSLTGRKNIQYF.

CDR3 amino acids: CASSHSDRAREQYF. CDR3 DNA: TGCGCCAGCAGCCATTCCGACAGGGCGCGCGAGCAGTACTTC. V gene TRBV4-1 combines with J gene TRBJ2-7; TRBD1 aligns across 7 bases. CDR1 is MGHRA, CDR2 YSYEKL, per germline. Trimming took 3 bases from V and 6 from J; bases not matched to a gene: 8. CDR3 length: 14 amino acids.

The table lists this clonotype with a count of one. Compared with germline, one end of the junction differs, possibly owing to a read error. The gene calls are TRBV6-2 or TRBV6-3 and TRBJ2-3, with a possible D match to TRBD2 (6 bases). The CDR3 spans 12 residues. CDR1 and CDR2 (germline): MNHEY, SVGEGT. DNA for the CDR3: TGTGCCAGCAGCGACGGGCGGGGCCGGAAAAATTTT. As protein: CASSDGRGRKNF.

The chain joins TRBV20-1 to TRBJ2-7, with TRBD2 identical over 8 bases. V gave up 6 bases and J gave up 6 bases; unmatched junction bases: 7. This CDR3 comprises 12 residues. Germline lookup yields CDR1 DFQATT and CDR2 SNEGSKA (reference sequence). CDR3 sequence (DNA): TGCAGTGCCCGACCCGGGGGGGCCGAGCAGTACTTC. Its protein is CSARPGGAEQYF.

On this clonotype itself: Sequence at one end of the junction differs from germline and may be a read error. The chain uses TRBV20-1 and TRBJ2-7, with 12 nucleotides matching TRBD2. The CDR3 loop spans 15 amino acids. Germline V gene sequence: CDR1 DFQATT, CDR2 SNEGSKA (reference sequence). The CDR3 DNA sequence: TGCACTGCTAGAGAGCTAGCGGGAGGGCCCCACGAGCAGTACTTC. It encodes CTARELAGGPHEQYF.

This clonotype was detected only a few times. The chain is built from TRBV5-1 and TRBJ2-3, with 7 bases identical to TRBD2. The CDR3 extends over 14 amino acids. Germline loops: CDR1 SGHRS, CDR2 YFSETQ. V shed 4 bases, J shed 2 bases, and the junction held 4 bases outside the gene matches. Here the CDR3 DNA reads TGCGCCAGCAGCCTCCTAGCGGACACAGATACGCAGTATTTT. Translated: CASSLLADTDTQYF.

The rearrangement links TRBV20-1 to TRBJ2-5, with TRBD2 matching 7 bases. V gave up 7 bases and J gave up 2 bases; unmatched junction bases: 13. Germline V gene data show CDR1 as DFQATT and CDR2 as SNEGSKA (reference sequence). The CDR3 has 15 residues. The CDR3 sequence: CSVQGGSDPQETQYF. Here the CDR3 DNA reads TGCAGTGTTCAGGGAGGGAGCGACCCGCAAGAGACCCAGTACTTC.

This clonotype was seen more than once but under ten times. This chain joins TRBV5-5 and TRBJ2-7; a possible D gene is TRBD1 (5 bases). CDR3 length: 14 amino acids. From germline, CDR1 is SGHKS and CDR2 YYEKEE (reference sequence). Trimming left V 0 bases short and J 5 bases short, with 12 bases between. The chain's CDR3 is CASSLAAGSDEQYF. The DNA of the CDR3 is TGTGCCAGCAGCTTGGCCGCAGGGTCTGACGAGCAGTACTTC.

In its sample, this clonotype was seen a few times. This chain uses TRBV5-5 with TRBJ2-5, with D perhaps matching TRBD1 (6 bases). V was cut by 3 bases and J by 5 bases, with 17 bases left in between. The CDR3 contains 15 residues. In germline, CDR1 is SGHKS, CDR2 YYEKEE (reference sequence). The CDR3 DNA reads TGTGCCAGCAGCTCCGGGCCAGTAAGGGGGGAGACCCAGTACTTC. Protein: CASSSGPVRGETQYF.